This is a list of T cell receptor beta chains from one sample in a study of response to subunit inactivated influenza vaccine. TCRdb re-called the RT-PCR reads with MiXCR, one entry per CDR3 protein. This table has 450,000 to 600,000 distinct CDR3 sequences, approximately 15% appearing once. The source was CD4+ T cells sorted from PBMCs, collected 23 months after vaccination. The receptors derive from a man between 45 and 75 years old who received an inactivated influenza vaccine. Both conserved end residues are part of each CDR3. Each record gives: clone size, D gene, V gene, J gene, CDR3 DNA, CDR3 protein. The D gene is left open where the match is weak. The listing skips clone size in some rows; elsewhere it reads once, few, many or a size class.

>.|.|TRBV3-1|TRBJ2-3
TGTGCCAGCAGCCGGAGCGGACCTAGCACAGATGCGCAGTATTTT
CASSRSGPSTDAQYF
>few|.|TRBV2|TRBJ2-7
TGTGCCAGCAGTGCTCATATCTACGAGCAGTACTTC
CASSAHIYEQYF
>.|.|TRBV7-2|TRBJ2-5
TGTGCCAGCAGCCCCCTTCCGGGACTGCATCGAGAGACCCAGTACTTC
CASSPLPGLHRETQYF
>.|.|TRBV20-1|TRBJ1-2
TGCAGTGCTAGAGATTCGAGACAGGCCTATGGCTACACCTTC
CSARDSRQAYGYTF
>few|.|TRBV5-1|TRBJ2-7
TGCGCCAGCAGCTTTAGTGGAACAAGTTCCTACGAGCAGTACTTC
CASSFSGTSSYEQYF
>.|.|TRBV11-2|TRBJ2-5
TGTGCCAGCAGCTTAGATAAGGGAGAGACCCAGTACTTC
CASSLDKGETQYF
>few|TRBD1|TRBV15|TRBJ1-1
TGTGCCACCAGCAGAGGGACAGGGCAGGCTTTCTTT
CATSRGTGQAFF
>.|TRBD2|TRBV14|TRBJ2-5
TGTGCCAGCAGCCAAGATCTGCGCGGGGGGGCGCTGAACCAAGAGACCCAGTACTTC
CASSQDLRGGALNQETQYF
>many|.|TRBV4-1|TRBJ2-2
TGCGCCAGCAGCCAAGATACGGGGCGTGTCAGCACCGGGGAGCTGTTTTTT
CASSQDTGRVSTGELFF
>.|.|TRBV6-5|TRBJ2-2
TGTGCCAGCAGTTACGGGACGGGGAACACCGGGGAGCTGTTTTTT
CASSYGTGNTGELFF
>few|TRBD2|TRBV5-5|TRBJ2-1
TGTGCCAGCCGGGAAGCGGGAGGGGCCTACAATGAGCAGTTCTTC
CASREAGGAYNEQFF
>few|.|TRBV5-5|TRBJ1-5
TGTGCCAGCAGCTTGTCAGGAGCGTCTCATCAGCCCCAGCATTTT
CASSLSGASHQPQHF
>few|.|TRBV4-1|TRBJ1-3
TGCGCCAGCAGCCAGACCCCGGGACCCAGCTCTGGAAACACCATATATTTT
CASSQTPGPSSGNTIYF
>once|.|TRBV6-1|TRBJ1-5
TGTGCCAGCAGGGCGGTAAGACAGGCTAATCAGCCCCAGCATTTT
CASRAVRQANQPQHF
>.|.|TRBV11-2|TRBJ2-2
TGTGCCAGCAGCTTAGGTGGGGCAGGTCAGCCCGGGGAGCTGTTTTTT
CASSLGGAGQPGELFF
>few|.|TRBV5-1|TRBJ2-7
TGCGCCAGCAGCTTGGTTTCGACAGGTCCCGGGGAGCAGTACTTC
CASSLVSTGPGEQYF
>.|TRBD1|TRBV6-2/TRBV6-3|TRBJ1-1
TGTGCCAGCAGTTACCCGACAGGGGCGAACACTGAAGCTTTCTTT
CASSYPTGANTEAFF
>.|.|TRBV6-1|TRBJ1-6
TGTGCCAGCAGTGACCCGATGGGGCGATATAATTCACCCCTCCACTTT
CASSDPMGRYNSPLHF
>few|.|TRBV28|TRBJ2-7
TGTGCCAGCAGTATTAACTACGAGCAGTACTTC
CASSINYEQYF
>many|.|TRBV6-4|TRBJ1-6
TGTGCCAGCAGTGAACAAGGGGATAATTCACCCCTCCACTTT
CASSEQGDNSPLHF
>few|TRBD2|TRBV20-1|TRBJ2-7
TGCAGTGCTTCAGGGGGGACTAGCGGGAGGGCGAGCTCCTACGAGCAGTACTTC
CSASGGTSGRASSYEQYF
>.|.|TRBV21-1|TRBJ2-7
TGTGCCAGCAAGTCCCCCAGGGACCCCTTTGACTTC
CASKSPRDPFDF
>.|TRBD2|TRBV5-1|TRBJ2-1
TGCGCCAGCAGCTTAACGGGACTAGCGGGAGTGAACAATGAGCAGTTCTTC
CASSLTGLAGVNNEQFF
>few|.|TRBV20-1|TRBJ2-5
TGCAGTGCCGCCGTTGGGAGGCAGGAGACCCAGTACTTC
CSAAVGRQETQYF
>few|.|TRBV30|TRBJ2-6
TGTGCCTGGAGTTCGGATGGCAGGCTTAGCTCTGGGGCCAACGTCCTGACTTTC
CAWSSDGRLSSGANVLTF
>.|TRBD1|TRBV12-3/TRBV12-4|TRBJ1-1
TGTGCCAGCAGTCGCACAGGGGGGGTTGAAGCTTTCTTT
CASSRTGGVEAFF
>few|.|TRBV29-1|TRBJ1-3
TGCAGCGTTGCCGAAGAGTTAACAGCCTCTGGAAACACCATATATTTT
CSVAEELTASGNTIYF